This entry concerns a single T cell receptor beta chain. V gave up 4 bases and J gave up 5 bases; unmatched junction bases: 8. The CDR3 has 15 amino acids. Germline assignment: CDR1 MNHEY and CDR2 SVGAGI. This sample stems from a study of blood T cell repertoires in COVID-19. At the level of the study: Collection of acute and convalescent COVID-19 samples took place in the United States, Italy and Spain. PBMCs, B-cell-depleted T cells, or T cells were the source of the cDNA or gDNA that made up the material.

TCRdb's table, derived via immunoSEQ multiplex PCR, lists solely in-frame clones and lacks some. The sample yields some 190,000 clones, roughly 88% seen once. The chain carries TRBV6-5 and TRBJ2-3, with TRBD2 matching over 8 bases. The sequenced sample consisted of peripheral blood. The clonotype originates from a human donor with active or convalescent COVID-19. The donor label of this sample is uncertain. In nucleotides, the CDR3 is TGTGCCAGCAGTTTTGACGGGGGGGCCGGAGATACGCAGTATTTT. This translates into CASSFDGGAGDTQYF.